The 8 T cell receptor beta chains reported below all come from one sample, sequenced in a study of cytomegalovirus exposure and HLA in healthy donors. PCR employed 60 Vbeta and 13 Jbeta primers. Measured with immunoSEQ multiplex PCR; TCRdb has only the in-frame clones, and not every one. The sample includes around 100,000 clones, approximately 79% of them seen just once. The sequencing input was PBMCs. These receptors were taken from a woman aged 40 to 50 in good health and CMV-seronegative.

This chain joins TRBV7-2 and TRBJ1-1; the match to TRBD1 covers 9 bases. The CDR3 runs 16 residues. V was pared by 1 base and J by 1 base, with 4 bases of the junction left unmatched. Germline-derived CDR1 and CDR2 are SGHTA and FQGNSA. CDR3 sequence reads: CASSLGGTGRNTEAFF. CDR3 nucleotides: TGTGCCAGCAGCTTAGGGGGGACAGGGCGGAACACTGAAGCTTTCTTT.

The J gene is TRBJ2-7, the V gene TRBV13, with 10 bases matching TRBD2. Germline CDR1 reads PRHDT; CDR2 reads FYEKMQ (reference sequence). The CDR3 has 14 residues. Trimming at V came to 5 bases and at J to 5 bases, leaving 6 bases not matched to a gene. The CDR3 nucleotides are TGTGCCAGCAGCCCTGGGACTAGCGCCGACGAGCAGTACTTC. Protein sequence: CASSPGTSADEQYF.

The CDR3 region has the DNA TGTGCCAGCAGTTCCCTCGACAGCCGCACAGATACGCAGTATTTT. The encoded protein is CASSSLDSRTDTQYF. The genes are TRBV27 and TRBJ2-3, with D possibly matching TRBD1 (5 bases). The CDR3 totals 15 residues. Trimming took 4 bases from V and 1 from J, leaving 12 bases between them. The germline V gene encodes CDR1 MNHEY and CDR2 SMNVEV (reference sequence).

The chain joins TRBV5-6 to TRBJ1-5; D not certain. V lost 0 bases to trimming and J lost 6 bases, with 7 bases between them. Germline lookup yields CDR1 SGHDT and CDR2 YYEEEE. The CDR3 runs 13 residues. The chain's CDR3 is CASSLAGIQPQHF. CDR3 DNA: TGTGCCAGCAGCTTGGCGGGGATTCAGCCCCAGCATTTT.

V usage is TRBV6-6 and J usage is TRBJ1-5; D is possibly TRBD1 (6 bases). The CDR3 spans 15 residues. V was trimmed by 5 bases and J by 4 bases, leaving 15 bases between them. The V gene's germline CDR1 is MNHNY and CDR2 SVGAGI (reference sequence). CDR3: CASSTRDTRNQPQHF. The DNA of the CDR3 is TGTGCCAGCAGTACACGGGACACCCGAAATCAGCCCCAGCATTTT.

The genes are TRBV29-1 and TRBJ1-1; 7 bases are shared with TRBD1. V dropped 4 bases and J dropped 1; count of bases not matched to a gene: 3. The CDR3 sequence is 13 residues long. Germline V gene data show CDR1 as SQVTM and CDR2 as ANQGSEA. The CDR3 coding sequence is TGCAGCGTTGGGGGACAGACGAACACTGAAGCTTTCTTT. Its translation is CSVGGQTNTEAFF.

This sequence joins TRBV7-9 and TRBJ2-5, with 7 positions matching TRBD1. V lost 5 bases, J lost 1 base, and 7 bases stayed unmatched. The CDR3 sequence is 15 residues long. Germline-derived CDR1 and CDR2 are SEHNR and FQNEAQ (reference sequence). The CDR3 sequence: CASSTGTVGQETQYF. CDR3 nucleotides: TGTGCCAGCAGCACCGGGACAGTAGGCCAAGAGACCCAGTACTTC.

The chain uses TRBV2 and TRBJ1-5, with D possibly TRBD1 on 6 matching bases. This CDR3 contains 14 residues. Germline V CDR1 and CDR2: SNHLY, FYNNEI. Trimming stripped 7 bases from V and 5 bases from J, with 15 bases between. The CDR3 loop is CASTPGEGYQPQHF. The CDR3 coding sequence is TGTGCCAGCACTCCAGGGGAAGGTTATCAGCCCCAGCATTTT. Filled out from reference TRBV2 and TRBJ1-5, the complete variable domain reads EPEVTQTPSHQVTQMGQEVILRCVPISNHLYFYWYRQILGQKVEFLVSFYNNEISEKSEIFDDQFSVERPDGSNFTLKIRSTKLEDSAMYFCASTPGEGYQPQHFGDGTRLSIL.